This T cell receptor beta chain comes out of a study of cytomegalovirus exposure and HLA in healthy donors. The PCR ran on 60 Vbeta and 13 Jbeta primers. The protocol was immunoSEQ multiplex PCR, while the TCRdb copy is restricted to in-frame clones and leaves out a portion. In the table there are some 150,000 clones, about 60% of which are singletons. A word on this clone: The antigen is not known.

Findings of the study overall: Based on reports, TCR beta sequences accurately predicted HLA-A and HLA-B alleles for most subjects. Later work associated 17,000 or so TCR beta sequences with HLA alleles at 0.05 false discovery rate. With later analysis, a missense DCLRE1C variant became linked to TCR beta V- and J-gene trimming. Excluded were some V segments that proved indistinguishable, including TRBV6-2 and TRBV6-3.

V lost 3 bases to trimming and J lost 3 bases; unmatched junction nucleotides: 6. The CDR3 loop spans 15 amino acids. Germline CDR1 KGHSH, CDR2 LQKENI. Material: PBMCs. The sequence was collected from a woman aged 60-70 years in good health and CMV-seropositive. The rearrangement uses TRBV18 and TRBJ1-1; 8 bases agree with TRBD1. The CDR3 loop reads CASSPETGVYTEAFF. CDR3 nucleotide sequence: TGTGCCAGCTCACCGGAGACAGGGGTTTACACTGAAGCTTTCTTT.